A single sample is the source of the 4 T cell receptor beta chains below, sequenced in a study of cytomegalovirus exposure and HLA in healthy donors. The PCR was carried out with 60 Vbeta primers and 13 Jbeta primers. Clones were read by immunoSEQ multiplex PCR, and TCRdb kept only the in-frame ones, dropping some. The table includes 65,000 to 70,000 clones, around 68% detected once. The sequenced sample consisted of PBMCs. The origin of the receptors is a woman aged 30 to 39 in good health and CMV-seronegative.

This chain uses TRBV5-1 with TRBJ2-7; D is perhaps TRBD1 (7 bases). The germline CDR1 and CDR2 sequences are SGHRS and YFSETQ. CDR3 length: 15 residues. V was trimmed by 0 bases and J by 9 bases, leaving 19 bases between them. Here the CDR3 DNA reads TGCGCCAGCAGCTTGGGGTCAGGGGGGTCTGACGGGCAGTACTTC. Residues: CASSLGSGGSDGQYF. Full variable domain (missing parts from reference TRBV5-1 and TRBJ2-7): KAGVTQTPRYLIKTRGQQVTLSCSPISGHRSVSWYQQTPGQGLQFLFEYFSETQRNKGNFPGRFSGRQFSNSRSEMNVSTLELGDSALYLCASSLGSGGSDGQYFGPGTRLTVT.

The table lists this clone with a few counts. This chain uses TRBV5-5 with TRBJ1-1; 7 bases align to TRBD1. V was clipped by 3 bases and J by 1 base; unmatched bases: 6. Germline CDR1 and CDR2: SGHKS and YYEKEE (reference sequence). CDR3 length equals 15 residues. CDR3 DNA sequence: TGTGCCAGCAGCTCTGGGGGACAGCCGAACACTGAAGCTTTCTTT. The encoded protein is CASSSGGQPNTEAFF.

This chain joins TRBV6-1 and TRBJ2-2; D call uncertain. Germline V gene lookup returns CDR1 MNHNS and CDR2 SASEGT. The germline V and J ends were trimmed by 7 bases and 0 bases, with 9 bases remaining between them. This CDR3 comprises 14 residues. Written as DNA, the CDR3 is TGTGCCAGCATTACACACCCGAACACCGGGGAGCTGTTTTTT. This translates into CASITHPNTGELFF.

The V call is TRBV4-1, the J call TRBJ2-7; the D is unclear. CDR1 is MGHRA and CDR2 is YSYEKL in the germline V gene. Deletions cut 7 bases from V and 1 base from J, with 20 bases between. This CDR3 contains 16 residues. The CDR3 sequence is CASNPRFGLGSYEQYF. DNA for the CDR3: TGCGCCAGCAACCCCAGATTTGGGCTTGGGTCCTACGAGCAGTACTTC.